This paragraph covers one T cell receptor (beta chain) sequence. Its antigen is undetermined. Different DNA sequences within this sample yield the same CDR3. V was cut by 0 bases and J by 8 bases, with 10 bases left in between. Germline values: CDR1 SGHTA, CDR2 FQGNSA. The CDR3 totals 13 residues. Repertoires were generated with immunoSEQ multiplex PCR, while TCRdb's copy carries only in-frame clones and drops some. The repertoire has around 150,000 clones, 88% of them found once; the top ten carry roughly 5%. This specimen belongs to a study of T cell responses to AZD1222 COVID-19 vaccine. Broader study findings: Clonal diversity was possibly underestimated; the donors were predominantly white British and more often female. Every sample of the repertoires postdated the peak T cell response. Seropositive at baseline were only a handful of AZD1222 recipients. Spike-wide coverage was observed for vaccine-associated CD4 TCRs, with dominant responses at 160-218 and 743-854.

J is TRBJ1-1 and V is TRBV7-2, with D tentatively TRBD1 (5 bases). Material: peripheral blood, obtained on day 0 of AZD1222 vaccination. This clonotype was obtained from an adult in good health. The CDR3 spells CASSLAPGTEAFF. The CDR3 DNA is TGTGCCAGCAGCTTAGCCCCCGGGACCGAAGCTTTCTTT.